Reported below is one T cell receptor (beta chain). This specimen belongs to a study of blood T cell repertoires in COVID-19. Turning to the study itself: Sites across the United States, Italy and Spain contributed samples from acute and convalescent COVID-19.

All enrollees were roughly 18 to 95 years old and from about 25 US areas. Original methodology: How many nucleated cells were present was estimated from reference gene primer amplification. Sequenced by immunoSEQ multiplex PCR; TCRdb stores in-frame clones only, minus some. V and J calls and clone size are as listed in that table; D and trimming were resolved from the DNA. Of 150,000 to 200,000 clones listed, 89% are singletons. The specimen was PBMCs or T cells enriched from blood (not recorded which). The clonotype originates from a woman aged 40 to 50 with acute COVID-19.

The CDR3 sequence: CASSPRTGGYNEQFF. Written as DNA, the CDR3 is TGTGCCAGCTCACCCAGAACAGGGGGTTACAATGAGCAGTTCTTC. The rearrangement links TRBV18 to TRBJ2-1, with 8 positions matching TRBD1. The trim removed 3 bases at V and 4 bases at J, leaving 5 bases unmatched. Germline values: CDR1 KGHSH, CDR2 LQKENI. There are 15 residues in the CDR3.